This is a list of T cell receptor beta chains from one sample in a study of blood T cell repertoires in COVID-19. Libraries were prepared by immunoSEQ multiplex PCR; TCRdb keeps only in-frame clonotypes and omits some of them. The sample lists 200,000 to 300,000 clones, approximately 80% occurring once. The sequenced material came from peripheral blood. Receptors originate from a man aged 55 to 70 with acute or convalescent COVID-19. Both conserved end residues are part of each CDR3. The order of the fields is V gene, D gene, clone size, J gene, CDR3 DNA, CDR3 protein. D genes are given only for firm matches. Rows give clone size only sometimes, using once, few, many, or a class for an expanded clone.

TRBV5-4,TRBD2,few,TRBJ2-7,TGTGCCAGCAGCTTGTTAGCCAGCGGGAGAGTCCGGGAGTACTTC,CASSLLASGRVREYF
TRBV27,TRBD1,NA,TRBJ2-7,TGTGCCAGCAGTTTAAGGGCCCCATATGGGGACAGATCTACCTACGAGCAGTACTTC,CASSLRAPYGDRSTYEQYF
TRBV2,TRBD1,NA,TRBJ2-2,TGTGCCAGTAGCCGGGACAGGGGGCGGATCGGGGAGCTGTTTTTT,CASSRDRGRIGELFF
TRBV4-1,NA,NA,TRBJ1-2,TGCGCCAGCAGCCAAGTAGGGCAGGCAGGGTCCTATGGCTACACCTTC,CASSQVGQAGSYGYTF
TRBV5-1,TRBD1,NA,TRBJ2-3,TGCGCCAGCAGCTCGGGACAGGGGAAAGATACGCAGTATTTT,CASSSGQGKDTQYF
TRBV5-6,NA,NA,TRBJ2-5,TGTGCCAGCAGCTTGGCCGGAGGGTCGGAGACCCAGTACTTC,CASSLAGGSETQYF
TRBV30,NA,NA,TRBJ1-1,TGTGCCTGGAGTATAGGACACTCCCGGAGGAACACTGAAGCTTTCTTT,CAWSIGHSRRNTEAFF
TRBV5-1,NA,NA,TRBJ1-6,TGCGCCAGCAGCTTGGCCAATGACTATTATAATTCACCCCTCCACTTT,CASSLANDYYNSPLHF
TRBV4-1,NA,NA,TRBJ1-4,TGCGCCAGCAGCCAAGATGGGTTCGGGGAAAAACTGTTTTTT,CASSQDGFGEKLFF
TRBV11-3,TRBD2,NA,TRBJ2-7,TGTGCCAGCAGCTTCCAGACTAGCGGGGGGTCCTACGAGCAGTACTTC,CASSFQTSGGSYEQYF
TRBV5-1,NA,few,TRBJ2-7,TGCGCCAGCAGCAAACCGGGTCTTGCTTCTTACGAGCAGTACTTC,CASSKPGLASYEQYF
TRBV21-1,NA,NA,TRBJ2-2,TGTGCCAGCAGCAAAGAGAAGACAGGGAGGTTAAGCGGCACCGGGGAGCTGTTTTTT,CASSKEKTGRLSGTGELFF
TRBV2,NA,NA,TRBJ2-7,TGTGCCAGCAGGGAAGGACTGGCGGTCTCCGAGCAGTACTTC,CASREGLAVSEQYF
TRBV12-3/TRBV12-4,NA,NA,TRBJ2-1,TGTGCCAGCAGTTTGCGGGACTCACAGTTCTTC,CASSLRDSQFF
TRBV7-8,NA,NA,TRBJ1-3,TGTGCCAGCAGCCCGCGCCACCCCGGAGCTGGAAACACCATATATTTT,CASSPRHPGAGNTIYF
TRBV6-7,TRBD2,NA,TRBJ2-4,TGTGCCAGCAGAACACTAGCGGGAGCCAAAAACATTCAGTACTTC,CASRTLAGAKNIQYF
TRBV6-5,TRBD2,NA,TRBJ2-1,TGTGCCAGCCGGACTAGCGGGATTGATGAGCAGTTCTTC,CASRTSGIDEQFF
TRBV5-4,TRBD1,NA,TRBJ2-5,TGTGCCAGCAGCTTGGCCAGGGGGCGCGGAGAGACCCAGTACTTC,CASSLARGRGETQYF
TRBV2,TRBD1,NA,TRBJ2-1,TGTGCCAGCGCAGGGGGCCCCTACAATGAGCAGTTCTTC,CASAGGPYNEQFF
TRBV4-3,TRBD2,NA,TRBJ2-5,TGCGCCAGCAGCCCATCTTCTAGCGGGATCCAGGCGGAGACCCAGTACTTC,CASSPSSSGIQAETQYF
TRBV2,NA,few,TRBJ1-2,TGTGCCACCCAGGGCAACTATGGCTACACCTTC,CATQGNYGYTF
TRBV6-5,TRBD1,few,TRBJ2-7,TGTGCCAGCAGCCCAGACAGGGGGCCTGACGAGCAGTACTTC,CASSPDRGPDEQYF
TRBV29-1,NA,once,TRBJ1-2,TGCAGCGCTGGACACCCGGCTAACTATGGCTACACCTTC,CSAGHPANYGYTF
TRBV29-1,NA,NA,TRBJ2-7,TGCAGCGTATGGACCGGAGGGGGCGACGAGCAGTACTTC,CSVWTGGGDEQYF
TRBV19,TRBD1,NA,TRBJ2-1,TGTGCCAGTAGGGACACAGGGGGCAAAAATGAGCAGTTCTTC,CASRDTGGKNEQFF
TRBV20-1,NA,NA,TRBJ1-5,TGCAGTGCTAGTGGTCGGGTCAATCAGCCCCAGCATTTT,CSASGRVNQPQHF
TRBV19,NA,NA,TRBJ1-3,TGTGCCAGTAGTAGCCGACAGGTCCTCTCTGGAAACACCATATATTTT,CASSSRQVLSGNTIYF
TRBV7-8,NA,NA,TRBJ1-2,TGTGCCAGCAGGGGCCCGGACTATGACTATGGCTACACCTTC,CASRGPDYDYGYTF
TRBV5-1,NA,NA,TRBJ2-7,TGCGCCAGCAGCTCCAGGACTACTTCCTACGAGCAGTACTTC,CASSSRTTSYEQYF
TRBV7-6,NA,NA,TRBJ1-5,TGTGCCAGCAGCTTAGAACAGGGCGAGGGAGATCAGCCCCAGCATTTT,CASSLEQGEGDQPQHF
TRBV3-1/TRBV3-2,NA,NA,TRBJ2-2,TGTGCCAGCAGCCAAGAAGGAGGCTCCGGGGAGCTGTTTTTT,CASSQEGGSGELFF
TRBV7-2,NA,NA,TRBJ1-6,TGTGCCAGCAGCTTAGATGCCGGCAGGGATTCACCCCTCCACTTT,CASSLDAGRDSPLHF
TRBV6-1,NA,NA,TRBJ1-3,TGTGCCATCAGGTCCTCCAGGGCCGGTAACACCATATATTTT,CAIRSSRAGNTIYF
TRBV28,NA,NA,TRBJ2-1,TGTGCCAGCAGTTTAGGTCAAAGCTCCGGTGAGCAGTTCTTC,CASSLGQSSGEQFF
TRBV7-9,TRBD1,NA,TRBJ1-4,TGTGCCAGCAGCCCGGGACAGACTAATGAAAAACTGTTTTTT,CASSPGQTNEKLFF
TRBV6-5,NA,NA,TRBJ2-6,TGTGCCAGCAGTTACCGTGGGGCCAACGTCCTGACTTTC,CASSYRGANVLTF
TRBV7-9,NA,NA,TRBJ2-7,TGTGCCAGCAGCGACAGCGTCTTTAACCAGCAGTACTTC,CASSDSVFNQQYF
TRBV2,NA,few,TRBJ2-7,TGTGCCAGCAGTGAAGGGTCCAGGGGCTACGAGCAGTACTTC,CASSEGSRGYEQYF
TRBV30,TRBD1,NA,TRBJ1-1,TGTGCCTGGAACAGGGGGTTTGGGGGCACTGAAGCTTTCTTT,CAWNRGFGGTEAFF
TRBV2,NA,NA,TRBJ2-2,TGTGCCAGCAGGGGGGCGCAGGTCCCCGGGGAGCTGTTTTTT,CASRGAQVPGELFF
TRBV3-1/TRBV3-2,NA,NA,TRBJ1-1,TGTGCCAGCAGCCAAGTCCAGGTCAACACTGAAGCTTTCTTT,CASSQVQVNTEAFF
TRBV3-1/TRBV3-2,NA,NA,TRBJ2-7,TGTGCCAGCAGCCTAGGGGACGAGCAGTACTTC,CASSLGDEQYF
TRBV28,NA,NA,TRBJ2-3,TGTGCCAGCAGTTTATCGGGAGCGCAAAGCACAGATACGCAGTATTTT,CASSLSGAQSTDTQYF
TRBV9,NA,NA,TRBJ1-1,TGTGCCAGCAGCGTAGCCGGATCAACACCCTCGGGGAACACTGAAGCTTTCTTT,CASSVAGSTPSGNTEAFF